What follows are 30 T cell receptor beta chains derived from one specimen sequenced in a study of T-cell reconstitution after alpha-beta-depleted transplantation in children. Preparation of the TCRbeta library used unique molecular identifiers. TCRdb analysed the PCR reads with MiXCR anew, one entry per CDR3 protein. The profile shows 600,000 to 800,000 distinct CDR3 sequences, 10% to 15% of them singletons. Sequencing was performed on PBMCs, taken before TCRalphabeta/CD19-depleted stem cell transplant. Receptors were obtained from a girl aged 2 to 9 with congenital amegakaryocytic thrombocytopenia, due to receive a stem cell transplant.

The gene calls are TRBV27 and TRBJ2-1, with 7 bases identical to TRBD2. Germline V gives CDR1 MNHEY, CDR2 SMNVEV (reference sequence). This CDR3 is 14 amino acids long. V lost 8 bases and J lost 7; bases outside the gene matches: 11. In DNA form, the CDR3 reads TGTGCCAGCCACCCAGGGAGGGCGGGGAATGAGCAGTTCTTC. This translates into CASHPGRAGNEQFF.

The sample holds many counts of this clonotype. V and J are TRBV6-5 and TRBJ2-6; D call uncertain. V lost 0 bases, J lost 0 bases, and 3 bases lay in between. This CDR3 spans 15 amino acids. Germline V gene lookup returns CDR1 MNHEY and CDR2 SVGAGI. CDR3 region: CASSYSRSGANVLTF. The CDR3 DNA sequence: TGTGCCAGCAGTTACTCCCGCTCTGGGGCCAACGTCCTGACTTTC.

Only a few counts were recorded for this clonotype. V gene TRBV5-1 combines with J gene TRBJ2-1; TRBD2 aligns across 7 bases. The CDR3 sequence is 16 residues long. Germline V gives CDR1 SGHRS, CDR2 YFSETQ. V lost 6 bases and J lost 2; bases outside the gene matches: 11. CDR3 DNA sequence: TGCGCCAGCACCCCGGGGGGTAGCGGCACCTACAATGAGCAGTTCTTC. As protein: CASTPGGSGTYNEQFF.

This clonotype has ten or more counts. The gene calls are TRBV20-1 and TRBJ2-5; 14 bases are shared with TRBD2. The CDR3 has 15 residues. V shed 2 bases, J shed 4 bases, and the junction held 3 bases outside the gene matches. Germline V gene data show CDR1 as DFQATT and CDR2 as SNEGSKA (reference sequence). CDR3 sequence reads: CSARPGLAGGETQYF. CDR3 coding DNA: TGCAGTGCTAGACCCGGACTAGCGGGAGGAGAGACCCAGTACTTC.

The J gene is TRBJ2-7, the V gene TRBV5-1, with 13 bases identical to TRBD2. V lost 3 bases, J lost 8 bases, and 5 bases stayed unmatched. Germline CDR1 SGHRS, CDR2 YFSETQ. CDR3 size: 14 residues. The CDR3, as DNA: TGCGCCAGCAGCTCCGGGACTAGCGGGATCAAGCAGTACTTC. This codes for CASSSGTSGIKQYF.

The J gene is TRBJ2-2, the V gene TRBV5-1, with 11 bases fitting TRBD2. J lost 3 bases, V lost 5 bases, and 9 bases had no gene match. Germline lookup yields CDR1 SGHRS and CDR2 YFSETQ. The CDR3 is 17 amino acids. CDR3 nucleotides: TGCGCCAGCAGACAAATGCTAGCGGGAGGTGACACCGGGGAGCTGTTTTTT. It encodes CASRQMLAGGDTGELFF. The entire variable domain, with the rest obtained from reference TRBV5-1 and TRBJ2-2, is as follows: KAGVTQTPRYLIKTRGQQVTLSCSPISGHRSVSWYQQTPGQGLQFLFEYFSETQRNKGNFPGRFSGRQFSNSRSEMNVSTLELGDSALYLCASRQMLAGGDTGELFFGEGSRLTVL.

This clonotype was recorded many times. The CDR3 reads CASRTTRGGSTDTQYF. The CDR3 bases are TGTGCCAGCAGAACCACCCGGGGAGGGTCCACAGATACGCAGTATTTT. The genes are TRBV7-9 and TRBJ2-3; TRBD2 aligns across 7 bases. The trim removed 6 bases at V and 2 bases at J, leaving 11 bases unmatched. The CDR3 loop spans 16 amino acids. Germline V lookup: CDR1 SEHNR, CDR2 FQNEAQ (reference sequence).

In this sample, this clonotype turned up many times. The chain couples TRBV20-1 to TRBJ2-7; tentatively, D is TRBD2 (5 bases). The CDR3 loop spans 16 amino acids. V was trimmed by 3 bases and J by 2 bases, leaving 20 bases between them. Germline CDR1 and CDR2: DFQATT and SNEGSKA (reference sequence). CDR3 sequence: CSASNRSPGKTYEQYF. The CDR3 DNA reads as TGCAGTGCTAGCAACCGCTCGCCGGGAAAAACCTACGAGCAGTACTTC.

This clonotype was observed a few times. The chain couples TRBV2 to TRBJ1-4; unclear D gene. Germline V gene lookup returns CDR1 SNHLY and CDR2 FYNNEI. CDR3 size: 14 residues. Between the trimmed V and J ends, which lost 4 bases and 5 bases, there was a span of 11 bases. CDR3 in amino acids: CASSARRANEKLFF. The CDR3 DNA is TGTGCCAGCAGTGCCCGGCGCGCGAATGAAAAACTGTTTTTT. Full variable domain (missing parts from reference TRBV2 and TRBJ1-4): EPEVTQTPSHQVTQMGQEVILRCVPISNHLYFYWYRQILGQKVEFLVSFYNNEISEKSEIFDDQFSVERPDGSNFTLKIRSTKLEDSAMYFCASSARRANEKLFFGSGTQLSVL.

CDR3: CASSLETRRYNEQFF. The CDR3 DNA reads as TGTGCCAGCAGCTTAGAAACTAGGAGGTACAATGAGCAGTTCTTC. This chain links TRBV7-2 with TRBJ2-1; TRBD2 might be the D (5 bases). The germline CDR1 and CDR2 sequences are SGHTA and FQGNSA. The V end was cut by 1 base, the J end by 4 bases, with 11 bases between. The CDR3 consists of 15 residues.

This clonotype came up many times. V usage is TRBV20-1 and J usage is TRBJ2-7; D perhaps matches TRBD2 (6 bases). Germline V gene sequence: CDR1 DFQATT, CDR2 SNEGSKA (reference sequence). V lost 0 bases and J lost 2, with 11 bases in between. This CDR3 has 14 residues. CDR3 coding DNA: TGCAGTGCTAGAGACCCAGCGGGCCCCTACGAGCAGTACTTC. Protein product: CSARDPAGPYEQYF.

This clonotype was detected many times. The chain links TRBV19 to TRBJ1-2; D unresolved. This CDR3 region has 15 residues. Trimming left V 3 bases short and J 8 bases short, with 19 bases between. The germline V gene has CDR1 LNHDA and CDR2 SQIVND (reference sequence). CDR3 DNA: TGTGCCAGTAGTATCGTAGCGACGGATCCTTGGGGCTACACCTTC. This gives the protein CASSIVATDPWGYTF.

There are many counts of this clonotype. V is TRBV29-1 and J is TRBJ2-3; no clear D gene. Germline-derived CDR1 and CDR2 are SQVTM and ANQGSEA. The V and J ends lost 4 bases and 0 bases respectively, with 11 bases between them. The CDR3 runs 14 residues. The CDR3 region is CSVVQASSTDTQYF. Written as DNA, the CDR3 is TGCAGCGTTGTGCAGGCTTCTAGCACAGATACGCAGTATTTT.

This chain joins TRBV3-1 and TRBJ2-7; 9 bases map to TRBD1. Germline V gene sequence: CDR1 LGHDT, CDR2 YNNKEL (reference sequence). Unmatched junction bases numbered 10, after V lost 1 base and J lost 6 bases. The CDR3 runs 16 residues. The CDR3 bases are TGTGCCAGCAGCCAAGGCGGCGGGACAGGGATTAGCGAGCAGTACTTC. Amino acid sequence: CASSQGGGTGISEQYF.

J is TRBJ2-1 and V is TRBV5-1, with TRBD2 matching 12 bases. Germline CDR1 is SGHRS and CDR2 is YFSETQ. The V and J ends lost 3 bases and 9 bases, in that order; junction bases with no gene match: 10. This CDR3 contains 16 residues. The CDR3 nucleotides read TGCGCCAGCAGCTCCGGACTAGCGGGATCGTCAAGTGAGCAGTTCTTC. Translating gives CASSSGLAGSSSEQFF.

This clonotype was counted many times. The rearrangement links TRBV20-1 to TRBJ2-5; 10 bases are a match to TRBD2. This CDR3 spans 15 amino acids. Losses at the gene ends were 1 base for V and 2 bases for J; bases not matched to a gene: 4. Germline CDR1 reads DFQATT; CDR2 reads SNEGSKA (reference sequence). The CDR3 protein is CSARVPAGGQETQYF. In nucleotides, the CDR3 is TGCAGTGCTAGAGTTCCAGCGGGAGGGCAAGAGACCCAGTACTTC.

This clonotype has ten or more counts. The V and J genes are TRBV7-9 and TRBJ1-5, with D unclear. The CDR3 is 12 residues long. Germline assignment: CDR1 SEHNR and CDR2 FQNEAQ (reference sequence). The germline V and J ends were trimmed by 0 bases and 10 bases, with 7 bases remaining between them. The CDR3 sequence: CASSLATDPQHF. The CDR3 DNA is TGTGCCAGCAGCTTAGCCACAGACCCCCAGCATTTT.

This clonotype occurred a few times. The chain has TRBV7-3 and TRBJ2-1; 7 bases map to TRBD2. The CDR3 consists of 16 residues. CDR1 is SGHTA, CDR2 FQGTGA, per germline. Unmatched junction bases numbered 5, after V lost 3 bases and J lost 0 bases. The CDR3 DNA is TGTGCCAGCAGCTTCGGGGGAGGGAGCTCCTACAATGAGCAGTTCTTC. Protein sequence: CASSFGGGSSYNEQFF.

The CDR3 region has the DNA TGTGCCAGCTCACCACCCCGACTAGCGGTGCCCTACAATGAGCAGTTCTTC. Residues: CASSPPRLAVPYNEQFF. The V gene is TRBV18, the J gene TRBJ2-1, with TRBD2 identical over 9 bases. This CDR3 region has 17 residues. The J segment lost 2 bases and the V segment lost 0 bases, leaving 5 bases of the junction unmatched. Per the germline V gene, CDR1 is KGHSH and CDR2 is LQKENI. Full variable domain (missing parts from reference TRBV18 and TRBJ2-1): NAGVMQNPRHLVRRRGQEARLRCSPMKGHSHVYWYRQLPEEGLKFMVYLQKENIIDESGMPKERFSAEFPKEGPSILRIQQVVRGDSAAYFCASSPPRLAVPYNEQFFGPGTRLTVL.

Turning to this clonotype: Possible read error: a much larger clone is one base away. The CDR3 protein is CVSSFSGTQTDTQYF. The CDR3 DNA sequence: TGTGTCAGCAGTTTCAGCGGGACCCAAACAGATACGCAGTATTTT. The chain employs TRBV12-3 or TRBV12-4 and TRBJ2-3; the match to TRBD2 covers 7 bases. The length of the CDR3 is 15 residues.

This clonotype appeared many times. The chain employs TRBV7-9 and TRBJ1-1; D gene uncertain. The CDR3 is 13 amino acids. The V and J ends lost 1 base and 5 bases respectively, with 8 bases between them. The germline V gene has CDR1 SEHNR and CDR2 FQNEAQ (reference sequence). The CDR3, as DNA: TGTGCCAGCAGCTTAGGGTGGAATACTGAAGCTTTCTTT. Translated, it gives CASSLGWNTEAFF.

In this sample, this clonotype turned up a few times. The chain joins TRBV20-1 to TRBJ2-1; 11 nucleotides align to TRBD2. CDR1 and CDR2 from the germline V gene are DFQATT and SNEGSKA (reference sequence). The CDR3 sequence is 17 residues long. V shed 6 bases, J shed 7 bases, and the junction held 17 bases outside the gene matches. CDR3 coding DNA: TGCAGTGCCAACCCCTTCTTACTAGCGGGAGTACGGAATGAGCAGTTCTTC. Translation gives CSANPFLLAGVRNEQFF.

This clonotype was picked up a small number of times. The genes are TRBV7-9 and TRBJ2-1, with D hard to call. There are 16 residues in the CDR3. The germline CDR1 and CDR2 sequences are SEHNR and FQNEAQ (reference sequence). Trimming left V 1 base short and J 9 bases short, with 19 bases between. CDR3 nucleotides: TGTGCCAGCAGCTTAGTGTTACTTCAACAACCACGTGAGCAGTTCTTC. Translated, it gives CASSLVLLQQPREQFF.

In this sample, this clonotype turned up many times. The V gene is TRBV7-6, the J gene TRBJ2-7, with 7 positions matching TRBD1. The CDR3 is 15 residues long. Germline lookup yields CDR1 SGHVS and CDR2 FNYEAQ. With V trimmed by 1 base and J by 3 bases, 6 bases remained unmatched. CDR3 residues: CASSLDSRDSYEQYF. The CDR3 nucleotides read TGTGCCAGCAGCTTAGACTCCCGGGACAGCTACGAGCAGTACTTC. Based on the CDR3 plus reference TRBV7-6 and TRBJ2-7, the full variable domain is GAGVSQSPRYKVTKRGQDVALRCDPISGHVSLYWYRQALGQGPEFLTYFNYEAQQDKSGLPNDRFSAERPEGSISTLTIQRTEQRDSAMYRCASSLDSRDSYEQYFGPGTRLTVT.

This clonotype has at least ten counts. The chain employs TRBV12-3 or TRBV12-4 and TRBJ1-2; a weak D match, TRBD1 (5 bases). Trimming cost V 6 bases and J 1 base, with 15 bases left between them. The CDR3 length is 15 residues. CDR3 amino acids: CASSKLRDDNYGYTF. The DNA for the CDR3 is TGTGCCAGCAGCAAACTACGGGACGATAACTATGGCTACACCTTC.

This clonotype was seen a handful of times. The chain employs TRBV24-1 and TRBJ2-2; the match to TRBD2 covers 9 bases. The germline V gene has CDR1 KGHDR and CDR2 SFDVKD. The CDR3 has 16 amino acids. The junction had 5 bases not matched to a gene; V was cut back by 3 bases and J by 4 bases. The CDR3 sequence is CATSDPGLALTGELFF. DNA of the CDR3: TGTGCCACCAGTGATCCCGGACTAGCGCTCACCGGGGAGCTGTTTTTT.

The chain uses TRBV5-6 and TRBJ2-3; D possibly matches TRBD1 or TRBD2 (7 bases each). Trimming took off 4 bases at V and 1 base at J, with 13 bases between the two ends. CDR1 and CDR2 from the germline V gene are SGHDT and YYEEEE. The CDR3 covers 15 residues. CDR3 sequence (DNA): TGTGCCAGCAGCAACTCAGGGGGGGGCACAGATACGCAGTATTTT. Protein sequence: CASSNSGGGTDTQYF.

In its sample, this clonotype was seen many times. The chain carries TRBV7-2 and TRBJ1-2; D call uncertain. CDR3 size: 13 residues. The germline V and J ends were trimmed by 4 bases and 0 bases, with 6 bases remaining between them. The germline gives CDR1 SGHTA, CDR2 FQGNSA. CDR3 in amino acids: CASSSGTNYGYTF. The CDR3 DNA reads TGTGCCAGCAGCTCCGGGACTAACTATGGCTACACCTTC.

The genes are TRBV29-1 and TRBJ1-1; the D gene is possibly TRBD1 (6 bases). Germline V gene lookup returns CDR1 SQVTM and CDR2 ANQGSEA. Trimming took off 6 bases at V and 5 bases at J, with 16 bases between the two ends. This CDR3 has 13 amino acids. The CDR3 loop is CSVGQPGGTEAFF. The CDR3 coding sequence is TGCAGCGTAGGACAGCCAGGCGGGACTGAAGCTTTCTTT.

This clonotype was seen more than once but under ten times. The V gene is TRBV18, the J gene TRBJ1-1, with D uncertain. The V gene's germline CDR1 is KGHSH and CDR2 LQKENI. V lost 2 bases and J 10 bases, leaving 14 bases between the germline ends. The CDR3 runs to 13 residues. The DNA for the CDR3 is TGTGCCAGCTCACCAAATCATTCCGTGCGAGCTTTCTTT. Protein: CASSPNHSVRAFF.